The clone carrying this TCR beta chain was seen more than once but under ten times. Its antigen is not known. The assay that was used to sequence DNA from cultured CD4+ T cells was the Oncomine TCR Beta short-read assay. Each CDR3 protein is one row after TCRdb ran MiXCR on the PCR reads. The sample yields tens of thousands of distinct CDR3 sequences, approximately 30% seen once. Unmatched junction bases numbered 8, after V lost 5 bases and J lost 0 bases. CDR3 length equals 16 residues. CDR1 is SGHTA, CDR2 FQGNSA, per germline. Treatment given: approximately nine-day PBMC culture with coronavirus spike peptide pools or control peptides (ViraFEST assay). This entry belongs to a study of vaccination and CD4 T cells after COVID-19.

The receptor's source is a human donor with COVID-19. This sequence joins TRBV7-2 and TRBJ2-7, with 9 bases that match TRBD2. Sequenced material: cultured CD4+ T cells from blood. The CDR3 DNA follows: TGTGCCAGCAGCCGCGTGACTAGCGGAAGCTCCTACGAGCAGTACTTC. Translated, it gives CASSRVTSGSSYEQYF.